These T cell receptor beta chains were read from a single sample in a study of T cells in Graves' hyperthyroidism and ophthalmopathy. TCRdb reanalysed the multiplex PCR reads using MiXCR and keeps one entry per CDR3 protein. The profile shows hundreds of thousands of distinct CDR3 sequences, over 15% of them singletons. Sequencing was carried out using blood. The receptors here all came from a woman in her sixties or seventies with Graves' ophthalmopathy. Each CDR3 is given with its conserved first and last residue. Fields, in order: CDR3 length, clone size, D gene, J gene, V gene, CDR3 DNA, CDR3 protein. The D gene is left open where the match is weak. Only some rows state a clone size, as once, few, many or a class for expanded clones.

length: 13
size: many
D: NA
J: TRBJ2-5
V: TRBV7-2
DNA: TGTGCCAGCAGCGGACGCCGCCAAGAGACCCAGTACTTC
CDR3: CASSGRRQETQYF

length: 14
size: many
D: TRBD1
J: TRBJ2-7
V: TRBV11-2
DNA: TGTGCCAGCAGCTTCGGGACAGGGCGGTACGAGCAGTACTTC
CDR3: CASSFGTGRYEQYF

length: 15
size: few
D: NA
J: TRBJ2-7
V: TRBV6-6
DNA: TGTGCCAGCAGTTACTCGGTCCAGATTGCCTACGAGCAGTACTTC
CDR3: CASSYSVQIAYEQYF

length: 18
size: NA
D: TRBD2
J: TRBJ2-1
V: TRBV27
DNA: TGTGCCAGCAGTTTATTCGGGCTAGCGGGAGAAGACTACAATGAGCAGTTCTTC
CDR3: CASSLFGLAGEDYNEQFF

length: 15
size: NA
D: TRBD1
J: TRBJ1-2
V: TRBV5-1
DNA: TGCGCCAGCAGCTACTCAGGGACAGGGATCTATGGCTACACCTTC
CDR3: CASSYSGTGIYGYTF

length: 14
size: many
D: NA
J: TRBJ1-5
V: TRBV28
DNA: TGTGCCAGCAGTTTTGGGGGGTCATATCAGCCCCAGCATTTT
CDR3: CASSFGGSYQPQHF

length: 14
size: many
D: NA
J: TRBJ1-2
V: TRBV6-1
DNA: TGTGCCAGCAGTCCCACAAACATGGGCTATGGCTACACCTTC
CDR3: CASSPTNMGYGYTF

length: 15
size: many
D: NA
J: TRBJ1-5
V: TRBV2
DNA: TGTGCCAGCAGTGACAATATCGGGACAAATCAGCCCCAGCATTTT
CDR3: CASSDNIGTNQPQHF

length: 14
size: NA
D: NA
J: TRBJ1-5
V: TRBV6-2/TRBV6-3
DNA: TGTGCCAGCAGTTATCAAGGTTCGAGGCAGCCCCAGCATTTT
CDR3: CASSYQGSRQPQHF

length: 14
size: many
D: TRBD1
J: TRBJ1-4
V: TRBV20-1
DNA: TGCAGTGCTAGCGGGGACAGCCTTAATGAAAAACTGTTTTTT
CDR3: CSASGDSLNEKLFF

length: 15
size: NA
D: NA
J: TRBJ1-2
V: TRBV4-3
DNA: TGCGCCAGCAGCCAAGTGGGAGGGGGTAACTATGGCTACACCTTC
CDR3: CASSQVGGGNYGYTF

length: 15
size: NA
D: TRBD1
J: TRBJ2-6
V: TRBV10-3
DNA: TGTGCCATCGGACAGGGGGCGGCTGGGGCCAACGTCCTGACTTTC
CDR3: CAIGQGAAGANVLTF

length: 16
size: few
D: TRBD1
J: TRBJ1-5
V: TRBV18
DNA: TGTGCCAGCTCACCCGGACAGGGTGGAGGCAATCAGCCCCAGCATTTT
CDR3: CASSPGQGGGNQPQHF

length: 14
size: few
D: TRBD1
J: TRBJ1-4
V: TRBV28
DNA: TGTGCCACCAGTTCACCAGGGGGCGATGAAAAACTGTTTTTT
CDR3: CATSSPGGDEKLFF

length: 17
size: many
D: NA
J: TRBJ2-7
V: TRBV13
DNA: TGTGCCAGCAGCTTAGGCGGTTTGGGCCCGGCTCTCTACGAGCAGTACTTC
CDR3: CASSLGGLGPALYEQYF

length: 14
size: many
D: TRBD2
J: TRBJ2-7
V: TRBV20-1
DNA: TGCAGTGCCCTGGGGGGGTTTGGCTCCTACGAGCAGTACTTC
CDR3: CSALGGFGSYEQYF

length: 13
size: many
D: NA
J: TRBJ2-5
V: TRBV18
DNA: TGTGCCAGCTCACCACCGGCTAGAGAGACCCAGTACTTC
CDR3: CASSPPARETQYF

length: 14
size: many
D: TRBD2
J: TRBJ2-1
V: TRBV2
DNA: TGTGCCAGCAGTCCTAGCGGGACTTACAATGAGCAGTTCTTC
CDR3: CASSPSGTYNEQFF

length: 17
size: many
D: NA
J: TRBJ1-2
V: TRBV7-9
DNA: TGTGCCAGCAGCCTACTTTCCCCGCGACAGCTTACCTATGGCTACACCTTC
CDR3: CASSLLSPRQLTYGYTF

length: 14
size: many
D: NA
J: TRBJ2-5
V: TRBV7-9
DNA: TGTGCCAGCAGCTTAGGTGATGAGGGAGAGACCCAGTACTTC
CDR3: CASSLGDEGETQYF

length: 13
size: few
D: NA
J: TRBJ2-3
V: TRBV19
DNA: TGTGCCAGTAGTATACCGGGGCCAGATACGCAGTATTTT
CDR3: CASSIPGPDTQYF

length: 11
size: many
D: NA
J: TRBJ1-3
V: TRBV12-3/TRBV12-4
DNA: TGTCTGGGGGTCTCTGGAAACACCATATATTTT
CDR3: CLGVSGNTIYF

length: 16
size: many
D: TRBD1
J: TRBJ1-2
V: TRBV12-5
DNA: TGTGCTAGTGGTCCCGACAGGAACAGGGGGGAAGCTGGCTACACCTTC
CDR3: CASGPDRNRGEAGYTF

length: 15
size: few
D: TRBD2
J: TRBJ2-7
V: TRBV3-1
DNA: TGTGCCAGCAGCCAACCGGGACTAGCGACCTACGAGCAGTACTTC
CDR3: CASSQPGLATYEQYF

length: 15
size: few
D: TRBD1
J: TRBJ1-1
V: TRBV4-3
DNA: TGCGCCAGCAGCCAAGATACAGGGGTGAACACTGAAGCTTTCTTT
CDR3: CASSQDTGVNTEAFF

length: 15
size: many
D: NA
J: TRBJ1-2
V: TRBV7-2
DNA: TGTGCCAGCAGCTTAGTGGCAGGGAGGGACTATGGCTACACCTTC
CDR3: CASSLVAGRDYGYTF

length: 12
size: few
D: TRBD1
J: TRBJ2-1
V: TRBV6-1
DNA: TGTGCCAGCAGTGGACAGGGCGATGAGCAGTTCTTC
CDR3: CASSGQGDEQFF

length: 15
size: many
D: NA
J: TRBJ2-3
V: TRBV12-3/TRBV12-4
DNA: TGTGCCAGCAGTTTAGAAAAGGGAACCACAGATACGCAGTATTTT
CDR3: CASSLEKGTTDTQYF

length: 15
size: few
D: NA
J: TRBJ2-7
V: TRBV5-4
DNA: TGTGCCAGCAGCTTGGCCGGGCGGGACTCCTACGAGCAGTACTTC
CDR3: CASSLAGRDSYEQYF

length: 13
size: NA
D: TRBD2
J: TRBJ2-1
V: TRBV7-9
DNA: TGTGCCAGCAGCATAGCAGGACTAGCCTTTCAGTTCTTC
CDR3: CASSIAGLAFQFF

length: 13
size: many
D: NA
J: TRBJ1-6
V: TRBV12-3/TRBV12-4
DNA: TGTGCCAGCAGTTTCCTGGTGAATTCACCCCTCCACTTT
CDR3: CASSFLVNSPLHF

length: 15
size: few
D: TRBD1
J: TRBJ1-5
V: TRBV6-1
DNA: TGTGCCAGCAGTTATATTTCACAGGGGGGCCAGCCCCAGCATTTT
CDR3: CASSYISQGGQPQHF

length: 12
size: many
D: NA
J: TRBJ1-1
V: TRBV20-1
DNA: TGCAGTGCCCAGGCGGGGTACACTGAAGCTTTCTTT
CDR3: CSAQAGYTEAFF

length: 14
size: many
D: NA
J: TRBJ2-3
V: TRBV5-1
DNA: TGCGCCAGCAGCACAATTGAAGGGGGAGCTACGCAGTATTTT
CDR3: CASSTIEGGATQYF

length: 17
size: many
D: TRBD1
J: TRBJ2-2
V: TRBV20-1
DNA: TGCAGTGCTAGAAAGTTCAGTGGACAGGGCGGGACCGGGGAGCTGTTTTTT
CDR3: CSARKFSGQGGTGELFF

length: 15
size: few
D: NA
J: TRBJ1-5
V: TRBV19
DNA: TGTGCCAGTAGTTTAAGTGTTGGTCGCAATCAGCCCCAGCATTTT
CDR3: CASSLSVGRNQPQHF

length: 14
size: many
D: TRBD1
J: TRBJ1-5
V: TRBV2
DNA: TGTGCCAGCAGTGGGGACAGGGAATTTCAGCCCCAGCATTTT
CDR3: CASSGDREFQPQHF

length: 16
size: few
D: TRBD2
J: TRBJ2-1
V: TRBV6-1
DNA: TGTGCCAGCAGTGAAGAAGCAACCTTAGCGGGGTACGAGCAGTTCTTC
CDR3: CASSEEATLAGYEQFF

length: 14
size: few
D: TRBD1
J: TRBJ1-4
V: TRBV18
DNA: TGTGCCAGCTCTACCGACAGGGATTATGAAAAACTGTTTTTT
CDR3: CASSTDRDYEKLFF

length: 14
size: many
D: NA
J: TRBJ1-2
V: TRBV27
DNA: TGTGCCAGCAGTTTTGACAGGTACCCCTATGGCTACACCTTC
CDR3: CASSFDRYPYGYTF

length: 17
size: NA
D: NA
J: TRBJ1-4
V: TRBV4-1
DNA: TGCGCCAGCAGCCAAGAAAAGAAACGGATTCCTAATGAAAAACTGTTTTTT
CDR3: CASSQEKKRIPNEKLFF

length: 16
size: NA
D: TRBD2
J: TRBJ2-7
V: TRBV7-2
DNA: TGTGCCAGCAGCTTAGATAGAGGCGGGGGGGCCTACGAGCAGTACTTC
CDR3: CASSLDRGGGAYEQYF

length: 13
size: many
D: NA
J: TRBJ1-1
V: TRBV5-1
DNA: TGCGCCAGCAGCTTGGAATGGAACACTGAAGCTTTCTTT
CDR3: CASSLEWNTEAFF

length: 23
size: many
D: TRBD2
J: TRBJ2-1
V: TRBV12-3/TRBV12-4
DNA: TGTGCCAGCAGTTGGGGGGGATTAACAGCGGGTCCCGGAAAATCCTCGAACTACAATGAGCAGTTCTTC
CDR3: CASSWGGLTAGPGKSSNYNEQFF

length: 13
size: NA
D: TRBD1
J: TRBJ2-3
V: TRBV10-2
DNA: TGCGCCAGCAGTGGGGCGACAGGGAATACGCAGTATTTT
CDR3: CASSGATGNTQYF

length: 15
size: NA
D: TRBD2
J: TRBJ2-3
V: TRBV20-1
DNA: TGCAGTGCTAGTCGAACGGCGGGAGTCACAGATACGCAGTATTTT
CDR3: CSASRTAGVTDTQYF

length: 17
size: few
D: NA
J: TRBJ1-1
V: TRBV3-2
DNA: TGTGCCAGTACTTGCAGGGGACCGCTCGCTCTGAAGACTGAAGCTTTCTTT
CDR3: CASTCRGPLALKTEAFF

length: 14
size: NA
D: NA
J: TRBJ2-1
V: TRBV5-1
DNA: TGCGCCAGCAGCTTGGTCGTTAGCTACAATGAGCAGTTCTTC
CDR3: CASSLVVSYNEQFF

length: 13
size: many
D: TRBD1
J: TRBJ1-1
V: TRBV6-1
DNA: TGTGCCAGTCGACAGGGCCTGAACACTGAAGCTTTCTTT
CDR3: CASRQGLNTEAFF

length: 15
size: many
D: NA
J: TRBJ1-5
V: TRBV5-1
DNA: TGCGCCAGCAGCGAGTCCGGGACCTACAATCAGCCCCAGCATTTT
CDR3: CASSESGTYNQPQHF

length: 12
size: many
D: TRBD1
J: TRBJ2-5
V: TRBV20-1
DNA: TGCAGCGCCCGACAGGGGAGGAAGACCCAGTACTTC
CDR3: CSARQGRKTQYF

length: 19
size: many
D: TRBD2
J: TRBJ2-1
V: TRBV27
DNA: TGTGCCAGCAGTTCGCGCCCCCCGGGACTAGCGGGAGGGGGGGATGAGCAGTTCTTC
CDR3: CASSSRPPGLAGGGDEQFF

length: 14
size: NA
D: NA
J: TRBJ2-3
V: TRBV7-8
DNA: TGTGCCAGCAGCTCGGTGGCTAAAACAGATACGCAGTATTTT
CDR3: CASSSVAKTDTQYF

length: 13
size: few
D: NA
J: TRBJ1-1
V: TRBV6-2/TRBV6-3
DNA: TGTGCCAGCAAGTGGGCTATGAACACTGAAGCTTTCTTT
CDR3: CASKWAMNTEAFF

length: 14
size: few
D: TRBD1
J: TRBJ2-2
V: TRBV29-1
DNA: TGCAGCGTTGGCCGGGACAGGGACACCGGGGAGCTGTTTTTT
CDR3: CSVGRDRDTGELFF

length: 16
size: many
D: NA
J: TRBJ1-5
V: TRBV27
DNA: TGTGCCAGCAGTCTCCGGGCGTTCACTAGCAATCAGCCCCAGCATTTT
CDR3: CASSLRAFTSNQPQHF

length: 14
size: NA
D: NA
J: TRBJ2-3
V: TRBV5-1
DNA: TGCGCCAGCAGCTTGACTGGGATGGCAGATACGCAGTATTTT
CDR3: CASSLTGMADTQYF

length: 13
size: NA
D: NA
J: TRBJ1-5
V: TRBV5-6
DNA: TGTGCCAGCAGCTTGGAGGGTTCGGCACCCCAGCATTTT
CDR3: CASSLEGSAPQHF

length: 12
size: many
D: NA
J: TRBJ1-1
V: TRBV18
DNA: TGTGCCAGCTCACCGCGGGGCGGCGAAGCTTTCTTT
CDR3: CASSPRGGEAFF

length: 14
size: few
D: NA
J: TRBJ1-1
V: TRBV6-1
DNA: TGTGCCAGCAGTCGGGGGTACATGAACACTGAAGCTTTCTTT
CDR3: CASSRGYMNTEAFF